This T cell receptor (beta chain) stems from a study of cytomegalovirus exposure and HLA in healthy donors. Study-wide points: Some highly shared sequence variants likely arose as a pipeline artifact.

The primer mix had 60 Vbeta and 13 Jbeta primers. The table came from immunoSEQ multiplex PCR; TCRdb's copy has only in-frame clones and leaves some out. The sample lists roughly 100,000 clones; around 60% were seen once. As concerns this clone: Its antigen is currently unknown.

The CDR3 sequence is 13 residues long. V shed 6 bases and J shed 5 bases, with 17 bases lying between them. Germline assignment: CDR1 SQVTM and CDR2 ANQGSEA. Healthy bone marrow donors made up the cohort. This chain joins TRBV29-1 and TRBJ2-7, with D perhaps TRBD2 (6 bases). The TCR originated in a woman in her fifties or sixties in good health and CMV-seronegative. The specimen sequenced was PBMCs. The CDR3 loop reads CSVIIAAPDEQYF. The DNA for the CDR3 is TGCAGCGTCATCATAGCGGCCCCGGACGAGCAGTACTTC.